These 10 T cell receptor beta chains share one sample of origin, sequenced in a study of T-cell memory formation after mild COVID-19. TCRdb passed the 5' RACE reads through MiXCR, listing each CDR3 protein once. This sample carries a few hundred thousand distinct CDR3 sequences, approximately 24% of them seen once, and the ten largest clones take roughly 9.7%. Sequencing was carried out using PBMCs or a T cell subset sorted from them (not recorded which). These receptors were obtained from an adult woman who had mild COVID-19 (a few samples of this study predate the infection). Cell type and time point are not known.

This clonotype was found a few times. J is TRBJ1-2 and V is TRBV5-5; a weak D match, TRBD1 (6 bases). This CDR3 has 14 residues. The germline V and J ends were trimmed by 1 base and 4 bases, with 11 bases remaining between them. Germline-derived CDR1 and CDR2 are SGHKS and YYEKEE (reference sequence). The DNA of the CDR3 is TGTGCCAGCAGCTTGCAGGGGATAAGCTATGGCTACACCTTC. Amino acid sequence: CASSLQGISYGYTF. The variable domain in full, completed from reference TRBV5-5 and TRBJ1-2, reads DAGVTQSPTHLIKTRGQQVTLRCSPISGHKSVSWYQQVLGQGPQFIFQYYEKEERGRGNFPDRFSARQFPNYSSELNVNALLLGDSALYLCASSLQGISYGYTFGSGTRLTVV.

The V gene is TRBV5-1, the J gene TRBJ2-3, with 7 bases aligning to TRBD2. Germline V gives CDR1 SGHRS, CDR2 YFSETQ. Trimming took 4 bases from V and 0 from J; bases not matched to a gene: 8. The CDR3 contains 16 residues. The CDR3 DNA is TGCGCCAGCAGCCAGACAGCGGGAACTAGCACAGATACGCAGTATTTT. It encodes CASSQTAGTSTDTQYF.

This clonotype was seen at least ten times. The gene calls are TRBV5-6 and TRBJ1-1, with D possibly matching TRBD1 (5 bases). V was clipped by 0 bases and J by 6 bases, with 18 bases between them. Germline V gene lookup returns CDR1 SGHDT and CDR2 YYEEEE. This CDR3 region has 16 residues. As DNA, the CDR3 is TGTGCCAGCAGCTTGGAAGGGTACGGGACGCCGGCTGAAGCTTTCTTT. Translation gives CASSLEGYGTPAEAFF. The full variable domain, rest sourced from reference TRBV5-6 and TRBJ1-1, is DAGVTQSPTHLIKTRGQQVTLRCSPKSGHDTVSWYQQALGQGPQFIFQYYEEEERQRGNFPDRFSGHQFPNYSSELNVNALLLGDSALYLCASSLEGYGTPAEAFFGQGTRLTVV.

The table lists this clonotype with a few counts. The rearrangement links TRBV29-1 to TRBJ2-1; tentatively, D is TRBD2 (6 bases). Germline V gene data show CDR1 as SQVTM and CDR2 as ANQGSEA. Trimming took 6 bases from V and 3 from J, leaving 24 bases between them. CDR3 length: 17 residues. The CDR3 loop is CSVGGLALSTFYNEQFF. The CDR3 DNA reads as TGCAGCGTAGGAGGGCTAGCGTTATCCACCTTCTACAATGAGCAGTTCTTC.

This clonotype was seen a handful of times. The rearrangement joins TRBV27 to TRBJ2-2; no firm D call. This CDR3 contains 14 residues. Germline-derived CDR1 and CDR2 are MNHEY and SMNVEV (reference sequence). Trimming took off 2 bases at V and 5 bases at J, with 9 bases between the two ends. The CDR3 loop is CASSLDFGTGELFF. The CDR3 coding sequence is TGTGCCAGCAGTTTAGATTTTGGGACCGGGGAGCTGTTTTTT.

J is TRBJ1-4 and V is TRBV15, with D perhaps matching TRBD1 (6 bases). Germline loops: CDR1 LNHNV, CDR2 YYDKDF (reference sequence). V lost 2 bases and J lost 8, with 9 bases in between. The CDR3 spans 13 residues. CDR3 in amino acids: CATSRQQGEKLFF. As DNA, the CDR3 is TGTGCCACCAGCAGACAGCAGGGGGAAAAACTGTTTTTT.

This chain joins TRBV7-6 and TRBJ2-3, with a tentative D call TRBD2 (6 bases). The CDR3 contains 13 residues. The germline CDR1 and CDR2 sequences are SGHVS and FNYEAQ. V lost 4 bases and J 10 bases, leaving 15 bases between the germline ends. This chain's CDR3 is CASSSQTPGAQYF. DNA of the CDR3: TGTGCCAGCAGCTCCCAGACCCCGGGGGCGCAGTATTTT. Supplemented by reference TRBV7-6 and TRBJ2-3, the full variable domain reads GAGVSQSPRYKVTKRGQDVALRCDPISGHVSLYWYRQALGQGPEFLTYFNYEAQQDKSGLPNDRFSAERPEGSISTLTIQRTEQRDSAMYRCASSSQTPGAQYFGPGTRLTVL.

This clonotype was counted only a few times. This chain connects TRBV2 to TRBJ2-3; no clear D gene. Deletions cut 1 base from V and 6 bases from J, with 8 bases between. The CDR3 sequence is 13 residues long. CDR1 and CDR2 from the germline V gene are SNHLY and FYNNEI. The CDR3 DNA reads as TGTGCCAGCAGTGAAGAGATGGGTGATACGCAGTATTTT. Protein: CASSEEMGDTQYF.

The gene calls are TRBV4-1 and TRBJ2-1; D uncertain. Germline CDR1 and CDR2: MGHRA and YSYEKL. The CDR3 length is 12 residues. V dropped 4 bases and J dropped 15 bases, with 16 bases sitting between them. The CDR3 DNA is TGCGCCAGCAGCCCTCCGGGCCAAAGGTGGTTCTTC. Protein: CASSPPGQRWFF.

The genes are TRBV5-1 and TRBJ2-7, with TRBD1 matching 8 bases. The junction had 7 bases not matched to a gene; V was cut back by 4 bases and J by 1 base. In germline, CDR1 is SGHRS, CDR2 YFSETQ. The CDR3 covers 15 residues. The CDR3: CASSLGTGKSYEQYF. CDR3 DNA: TGCGCCAGCAGCCTGGGGACAGGTAAATCCTACGAGCAGTACTTC.